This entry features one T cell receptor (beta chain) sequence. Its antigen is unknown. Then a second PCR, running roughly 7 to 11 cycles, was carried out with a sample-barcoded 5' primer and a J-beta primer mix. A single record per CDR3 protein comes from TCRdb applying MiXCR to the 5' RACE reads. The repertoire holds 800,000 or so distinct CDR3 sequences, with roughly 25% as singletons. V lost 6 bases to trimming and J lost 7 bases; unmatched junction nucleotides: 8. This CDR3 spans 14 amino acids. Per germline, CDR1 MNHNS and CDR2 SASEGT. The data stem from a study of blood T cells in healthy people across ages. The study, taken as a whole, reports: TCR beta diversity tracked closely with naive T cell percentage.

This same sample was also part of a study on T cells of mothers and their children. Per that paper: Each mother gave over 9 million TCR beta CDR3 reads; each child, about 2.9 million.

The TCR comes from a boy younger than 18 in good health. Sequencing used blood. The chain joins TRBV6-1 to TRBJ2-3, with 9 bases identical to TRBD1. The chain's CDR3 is CASRTPGQGNTQYF. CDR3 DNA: TGTGCCAGCAGAACACCGGGACAGGGAAATACGCAGTATTTT.